This TCR beta chain derives from a study of graft-versus-host responses after intestinal transplantation. Assay: immunoSEQ multiplex PCR; the TCRdb copy retains only in-frame clones and omits some. The sample shows around 7,400 clones, approximately 71% of them seen only once. Investigators treated the graft tissue so that it released intraepithelial and lamina propria lymphocytes. The CDR3 sequence is 15 residues long. V was trimmed by 6 bases and J by 4 bases, leaving 18 bases between them. CDR1 SGHAT and CDR2 FQNNGV come from the germline V gene. The sequencing used ileum tissue, collected roughly 240 days after intestinal transplantation. The V gene is TRBV11-2, the J gene TRBJ1-1; the D is unclear. The TCR was taken from a human patient who received an intestinal transplant, so some T cells may come from the graft donor. The CDR3 nucleotides are TGTGCCAGCAGGGTTGGTGCAGGAAAGAGCACTGAAGCTTTCTTT. Protein product: CASRVGAGKSTEAFF. The full variable domain, rest sourced from reference TRBV11-2 and TRBJ1-1, is EAGVAQSPRYKIIEKRQSVAFWCNPISGHATLYWYQQILGQGPKLLIQFQNNGVVDDSQLPKDRFSAERLKGVDSTLKIQPAKLEDSAVYLCASRVGAGKSTEAFFGQGTRLTVV.